Below are 27 T cell receptor beta chains sequenced from a single sample in a study of technical replicates of blood from a handful of donors. Produced via immunoSEQ multiplex PCR; TCRdb's table is partial and in-frame only. The data show over 50,000 clones, with around 86% seen just once and about 5.1% held by the top ten. Source material: PBMCs. Source of these receptors: a human donor in good health. Some clones in this sample may be carry-over from other donors' samples.

J is TRBJ1-2 and V is TRBV13; D uncertain. CDR1 PRHDT and CDR2 FYEKMQ come from the germline V gene (reference sequence). The CDR3 runs 12 residues. Trimming removed 2 bases at V and 4 bases at J, with 5 bases between. The CDR3 sequence is CASSLFGYGYTF. The DNA for the CDR3 is TGTGCCAGCAGCTTATTCGGCTATGGCTACACCTTC.

This chain joins TRBV7-2 and TRBJ2-7; 7 bases line up with TRBD2. The ends lost 4 bases at V and 6 bases at J; junction bases unmatched: 9. This CDR3 has 14 amino acids. Germline CDR1 SGHTA, CDR2 FQGNSA. The CDR3 DNA reads TGTGCCAGCAGCTCCCTTGCGGGGGTATCCGAGCAGTACTTC. Its protein product is CASSSLAGVSEQYF.

The V call is TRBV5-1, the J call TRBJ1-1; D might be TRBD1 (6 bases). This CDR3 comprises 15 residues. The V and J ends lost 4 bases and 1 base respectively, with 14 bases between them. Germline V lookup: CDR1 SGHRS, CDR2 YFSETQ. CDR3 sequence: CASSLPGHKNTEAFF. The DNA for the CDR3 is TGCGCCAGCAGCCTCCCGGGACATAAGAACACTGAAGCTTTCTTT.

V gene TRBV5-4 combines with J gene TRBJ2-1; TRBD2 is a possible D gene (5 bases). The CDR3 spans 16 residues. V lost 4 bases and J lost 10, with 24 bases in between. Germline loops: CDR1 SGHNT, CDR2 YYREEE (reference sequence). CDR3 nucleotides: TGTGCCAGCAGCCGAACATCAACGGGAACCCCATGGGAGCAGTTCTTC. It specifies CASSRTSTGTPWEQFF.

The J gene is TRBJ2-1, the V gene TRBV4-2; TRBD2 might be the D (6 bases). Germline CDR1 and CDR2: LGHNA and YNFKEQ. This CDR3 has 18 amino acids. Trimming stripped 0 bases from V and 4 bases from J, with 19 bases between. CDR3 sequence reads: CASSQDRGRGNVYNEQFF. The DNA for the CDR3 is TGTGCCAGCAGCCAAGATCGAGGTCGCGGGAACGTTTACAATGAGCAGTTCTTC.

CDR3 residues: CASSLFEGQGFQYF. The DNA of the CDR3 is TGTGCCAGCAGCTTGTTTGAAGGACAGGGTTTTCAGTACTTC. V is TRBV5-6 and J is TRBJ2-7; TRBD1 matches 8 bases. Unmatched junction bases numbered 10, after V lost 1 base and J lost 10 bases. The CDR3 runs 14 residues. Looked up from germline, CDR1 is SGHDT and CDR2 is YYEEEE.

This chain links TRBV2 with TRBJ2-3; D remains ambiguous. The germline V gene encodes CDR1 SNHLY and CDR2 FYNNEI. This CDR3 has 13 amino acids. The ends were cut back, 2 bases at V and 6 bases at J, with 9 bases in the middle. The CDR3 region has the DNA TGTGCCAGCAGTGAAATTGCGGCGGATACGCAGTATTTT. It yields the protein CASSEIAADTQYF. Full variable domain (missing parts from reference TRBV2 and TRBJ2-3): EPEVTQTPSHQVTQMGQEVILRCVPISNHLYFYWYRQILGQKVEFLVSFYNNEISEKSEIFDDQFSVERPDGSNFTLKIRSTKLEDSAMYFCASSEIAADTQYFGPGTRLTVL.

The CDR3, as DNA: TGTGCCAGCAGCTTAGAGTCGGAGCAGGGGGCCTTTTCGACAGATACGCAGTATTTT. It codes for CASSLESEQGAFSTDTQYF. The chain is built from TRBV7-8 and TRBJ2-3, with TRBD1 matching 8 bases. This CDR3 spans 19 amino acids. V was clipped by 1 base and J by 3 bases; unmatched bases: 15. Germline CDR1 and CDR2: SGHVS and FQNEAQ.

This sequence joins TRBV11-2 and TRBJ1-2; tentative D call: TRBD1 (6 bases). This CDR3 has 13 residues. Per the germline V gene, CDR1 is SGHAT and CDR2 is FQNNGV. Deletions cut 5 bases from V and 1 base from J, with 8 bases between. The DNA of the CDR3 is TGTGCCAGCAGCCCGGACAGTAACTATGGCTACACCTTC. Protein product: CASSPDSNYGYTF.

The V call is TRBV30, the J call TRBJ1-5, with TRBD1 as a possible D gene (6 bases). Germline-derived CDR1 and CDR2 are GTSNPN and SVGIG (reference sequence). V was trimmed by 0 bases and J by 0 bases, leaving 12 bases between them. CDR3 size: 16 residues. CDR3 residues: CAWSVRDTNSNQPQHF. CDR3 nucleotide sequence: TGTGCCTGGAGTGTACGGGACACCAATAGCAATCAGCCCCAGCATTTT.

The CDR3, as DNA: TGTGCCAGCAGCACCTCGACAGGGAAGACCTCTGGAAACACCATATATTTT. This encodes CASSTSTGKTSGNTIYF. The chain is built from TRBV7-3 and TRBJ1-3; 7 bases are shared with TRBD1. This CDR3 contains 17 residues. CDR1 is SGHTA, CDR2 FQGTGA, per germline. The junction had 10 bases not matched to a gene; V was cut back by 5 bases and J by 0 bases.

This chain links TRBV5-1 with TRBJ2-7, with 8 bases aligning to TRBD1. V lost 7 bases to trimming and J lost 0 bases; unmatched junction nucleotides: 9. The CDR3 length is 15 residues. In germline, CDR1 is SGHRS, CDR2 YFSETQ. The CDR3 DNA follows: TGCGCCAGCGCCTACGACAGGGGCGTCTCCTACGAGCAGTACTTC. Its translation is CASAYDRGVSYEQYF.

This clone was detected only once. The genes are TRBV6-6 and TRBJ1-1; the match to TRBD1 covers 10 bases. Per germline, CDR1 MNHNY and CDR2 SVGAGI (reference sequence). The CDR3 totals 15 residues. The V and J ends lost 6 bases and 6 bases, in that order; junction bases with no gene match: 10. CDR3 in amino acids: CASSNLGQGGAEAFF. CDR3 DNA sequence: TGTGCCAGCAGCAACCTCGGACAGGGGGGCGCTGAAGCTTTCTTT.

The chain recombines TRBV11-2 with TRBJ2-3; a weak D match, TRBD2 (6 bases). V was trimmed by 3 bases and J by 4 bases, leaving 8 bases between them. Germline V CDR1 and CDR2: SGHAT, FQNNGV. CDR3 length: 13 residues. The CDR3 region is CASSLREADTQYF. The CDR3 DNA reads TGTGCCAGCAGCTTGAGGGAGGCAGATACGCAGTATTTT.

In its sample, this clone ranks as medium-sized (0.01 to 0.1%). The chain is built from TRBV21-1 and TRBJ1-2. TRBV21-1 is listed as a pseudogene. CDR3 length: 13 residues. CDR3 in amino acids: CASSKGANYGYTF. The CDR3, as DNA: TGTGCCAGCAGCAAAGGCGCCAACTATGGCTACACCTTC.

The chain couples TRBV7-9 to TRBJ2-1; perhaps TRBD2 as D (6 bases). The CDR3 extends over 17 amino acids. V lost 3 bases to trimming and J lost 7 bases, with 22 bases between them. Germline V CDR1 and CDR2: SEHNR, FQNEAQ (reference sequence). The CDR3, as DNA: TGTGCCAGCAGCTTTGGCTGGGTAGGAGGGCCACGGAATGAGCAGTTCTTC. Amino acids: CASSFGWVGGPRNEQFF. Complete variable domain (other parts from reference TRBV7-9 and TRBJ2-1): DTGVSQNPRHKITKRGQNVTFRCDPISEHNRLYWYRQTLGQGPEFLTYFQNEAQLEKSRLLSDRFSAERPKGSFSTLEIQRTEQGDSAMYLCASSFGWVGGPRNEQFFGPGTRLTVL.

The chain joins TRBV5-6 to TRBJ1-5; TRBD1 aligns across 11 bases. The CDR3 length is 16 residues. Trimming cost V 5 bases and J 3 bases; bases outside gene matches: 7. Germline V gene sequence: CDR1 SGHDT, CDR2 YYEEEE. CDR3 nucleotide sequence: TGTGCCAGCAGTCGAGGACAGGGGGCTAACAATCAGCCCCAGCATTTT. Translation: CASSRGQGANNQPQHF.

In this sample, this clone turned up a few times. The rearrangement uses TRBV18 and TRBJ1-6; D perhaps matches TRBD1 (6 bases). The ends were cut back, 7 bases at V and 9 bases at J, with 13 bases in the middle. This CDR3 region has 13 residues. Germline V lookup: CDR1 KGHSH, CDR2 LQKENI. The CDR3 sequence: CASLQGIGSPLHF. The CDR3 DNA follows: TGTGCCAGCTTACAGGGTATCGGTTCACCCCTCCACTTT. The complete variable domain, with remaining parts taken from reference TRBV18 and TRBJ1-6, reads NAGVMQNPRHLVRRRGQEARLRCSPMKGHSHVYWYRQLPEEGLKFMVYLQKENIIDESGMPKERFSAEFPKEGPSILRIQQVVRGDSAAYFCASLQGIGSPLHFGNGTRLTVT.

The genes are TRBV5-4 and TRBJ2-7; no clear D. V was trimmed by 0 bases and J by 6 bases, leaving 10 bases between them. There are 13 residues in the CDR3. Germline V gene data show CDR1 as SGHNT and CDR2 as YYREEE (reference sequence). The CDR3, as DNA: TGTGCCAGCAGCTTGGGAGGCAGTCTCGAGCAGTACTTC. This encodes CASSLGGSLEQYF.

The chain uses TRBV29-1 and TRBJ1-4; D is ambiguous. CDR3 size: 16 residues. Per the germline V gene, CDR1 is SQVTM and CDR2 is ANQGSEA. Trimming shortened V by 5 bases and J by 0 bases, and 16 bases separated the two germline ends. The CDR3 nucleotides are TGCAGCGTTAGAAGTACAGCACTCCCAACTAATGAAAAACTGTTTTTT. Translation gives CSVRSTALPTNEKLFF.

This clone was seen a single time. The chain couples TRBV7-7 to TRBJ2-5; D not certain. Trimming removed 1 base from V and 4 bases from J, with 7 bases in between. The CDR3 covers 13 residues. From germline, CDR1 is SSHAT and CDR2 FNYEAQ (reference sequence). The CDR3 DNA reads TGTGCCAGCAGCTTAGGCCAGCGAGAGACCCAGTACTTC. Translating gives CASSLGQRETQYF. The full variable domain, rest sourced from reference TRBV7-7 and TRBJ2-5, is GAGVSQSPRYKVTKRGQDVTLRCDPISSHATLYWYQQALGQGPEFLTYFNYEAQPDKSGLPSDRFSAERPEGSISTLTIQRTEQRDSAMYRCASSLGQRETQYFGPGTRLLVL.

V is TRBV4-2 and J is TRBJ2-3; the match to TRBD2 covers 7 bases. Germline V gene data show CDR1 as LGHNA and CDR2 as YNFKEQ. With 0 bases clipped from V and 2 bases from J, the junction kept 11 bases outside the gene matches. This CDR3 comprises 18 residues. The CDR3 region has the DNA TGTGCCAGCAGCCAAGAGGTGACGATAGCGGGCTACACAGATACGCAGTATTTT. Its translation is CASSQEVTIAGYTDTQYF.

The rearrangement uses TRBV5-1 and TRBJ2-2, with 12 bases aligning to TRBD1. V gave up 0 bases and J gave up 4 bases; unmatched junction bases: 4. CDR3 length: 17 amino acids. Per germline, CDR1 SGHRS and CDR2 YFSETQ. The chain's CDR3 is CASSLEGTGGSTGELFF. CDR3 sequence (DNA): TGCGCCAGCAGCTTGGAAGGGACAGGGGGCAGCACCGGGGAGCTGTTTTTT.

The chain carries TRBV27 and TRBJ2-3, with TRBD2 as a possible D gene (6 bases). CDR3 length: 15 amino acids. Per the germline V gene, CDR1 is MNHEY and CDR2 is SMNVEV (reference sequence). The V and J ends lost 3 bases and 0 bases respectively, with 10 bases between them. The CDR3 loop reads CASSFAGTSTDTQYF. The CDR3 DNA reads TGTGCCAGCAGTTTCGCGGGGACTAGCACAGATACGCAGTATTTT.

The V and J genes are TRBV5-1 and TRBJ1-3; D is possibly TRBD1 (6 bases). V lost 4 bases to trimming and J lost 2 bases, with 10 bases between them. The CDR3 runs to 14 residues. The germline gives CDR1 SGHRS, CDR2 YFSETQ. This chain's CDR3 is CASSPGGAGNTIYF. CDR3 nucleotides: TGCGCCAGCAGCCCGGGGGGCGCTGGAAACACCATATATTTT.

V and J are TRBV7-9 and TRBJ1-4; D remains unclear. Trimming stripped 4 bases from V and 10 bases from J, with 16 bases between. The CDR3 extends over 14 amino acids. Looked up from germline, CDR1 is SEHNR and CDR2 is FQNEAQ (reference sequence). The CDR3 loop is CASSSARIDGKLFF. As DNA, the CDR3 is TGTGCCAGCAGCTCCGCGAGGATCGACGGAAAACTGTTTTTT.

About this clone itself: The junction differs from germline at one of its ends, possibly a read error. V and J are TRBV6-5 and TRBJ1-5; possibly TRBD1 for D (5 bases). The CDR3 spans 14 residues. Germline-derived CDR1 and CDR2 are MNHEY and SVGAGI. The DNA for the CDR3 is TGTGCCAGCCGGGGGAGGGTAGGTACCAGCGTGGAGAATTTT. It codes for CASRGRVGTSVENF.